The text below deals with one T cell receptor (beta chain). Antigen unknown. cDNA serving as the sequencing template came from extracted, reverse transcribed RNA. The protocol was immunoSEQ multiplex PCR, while the TCRdb copy is restricted to in-frame clones and leaves out a portion. The data show 130,000 to 150,000 clones, with 47% seen just once and 6% to 7% held by the top ten. The sample comes from a study of CD8+ T cells in alopecia areata. Regarding the study as a whole: Clonality in lesional scalp, especially alopecia totalis/universalis, exceeded that of normal scalp. Possibly as an HLA-related effect, TCR sharing across patients appeared less clear than in mice.

In alopecia areata patients, both lesional scalp punch biopsies and peripheral blood were collected. The authors sorted CD4+ and CD8+ T cells from PBMCs. CDR1 MGHRA and CDR2 YSYEKL come from the germline V gene. Trimming shortened V by 3 bases and J by 9 bases, and 9 bases separated the two germline ends. The CDR3 runs 12 residues. Sequenced: CD4+ T cells sorted from blood. The receptor was derived from a human donor with alopecia areata. J is TRBJ2-1 and V is TRBV4-1; D gene uncertain. The CDR3 spells CASSQGSFEQFF. The CDR3 region has the DNA TGCGCCAGCAGCCAGGGTAGCTTTGAGCAGTTCTTC.